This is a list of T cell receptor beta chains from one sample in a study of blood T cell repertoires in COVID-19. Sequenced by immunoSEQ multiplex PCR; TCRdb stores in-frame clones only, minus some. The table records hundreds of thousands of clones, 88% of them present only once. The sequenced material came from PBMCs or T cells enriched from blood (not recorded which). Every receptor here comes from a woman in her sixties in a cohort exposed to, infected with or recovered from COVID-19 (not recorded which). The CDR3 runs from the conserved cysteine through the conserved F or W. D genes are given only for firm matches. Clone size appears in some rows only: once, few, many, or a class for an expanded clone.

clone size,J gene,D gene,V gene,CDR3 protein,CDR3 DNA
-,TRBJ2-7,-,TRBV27,CASSLSPTTGEQYF,TGTGCCAGCAGCCTCTCCCCCACTACGGGCGAGCAGTACTTC
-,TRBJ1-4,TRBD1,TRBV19,CASSPWTGGNEKLFF,TGTGCCAGTAGCCCCTGGACAGGGGGGAATGAAAAACTGTTTTTT
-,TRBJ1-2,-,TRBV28,CASTSGIEYGYTF,TGTGCCAGCACCTCAGGGATAGAGTATGGCTACACCTTC
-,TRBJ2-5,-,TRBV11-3,CASSLRSQHGQETQYF,TGTGCCAGCAGCTTACGGAGCCAACACGGTCAAGAGACCCAGTACTTC
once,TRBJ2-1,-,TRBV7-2,CASSPDWGVNNEQFF,TGTGCCAGCAGCCCGGACTGGGGGGTAAACAATGAGCAGTTCTTC
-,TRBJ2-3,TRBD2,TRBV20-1,CSASPGLAGAGNTDTQYF,TGCAGTGCTAGTCCGGGACTAGCGGGAGCGGGTAATACAGATACGCAGTATTTT
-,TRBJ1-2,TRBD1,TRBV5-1,CASSLQPGTGAYGYTF,TGCGCCAGCAGCCTCCAACCCGGGACAGGGGCCTATGGCTACACCTTC
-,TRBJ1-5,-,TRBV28,CASSPGGDHQPQHF,TGTGCCAGCAGCCCCGGGGGGGATCATCAGCCCCAGCATTTT
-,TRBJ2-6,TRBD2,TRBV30,CAWTSGKISGANVLTF,TGTGCCTGGACTAGCGGGAAAATCTCCGGGGCCAACGTCCTGACTTTC
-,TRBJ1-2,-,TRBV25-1,CARTWLGNYGYTF,TGTGCAAGGACTTGGCTCGGTAACTATGGCTACACCTTC
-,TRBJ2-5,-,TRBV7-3,CASSLTPGLETQYF,TGTGCCAGCAGCTTAACCCCAGGGTTAGAGACCCAGTACTTC
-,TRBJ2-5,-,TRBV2,CASIMTEAQETQYF,TGTGCCAGCATTATGACAGAGGCTCAAGAGACCCAGTACTTC
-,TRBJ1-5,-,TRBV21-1,CASNPPSGRTGANQPQHF,TGTGCCAGCAACCCACCCTCTGGGCGGACAGGGGCCAATCAGCCCCAGCATTTT
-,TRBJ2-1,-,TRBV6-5,CASSYSWSEIEQFF,TGTGCCAGCAGTTACTCCTGGTCGGAGATTGAGCAGTTCTTC
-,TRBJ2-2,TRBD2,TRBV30,CAWRPGLGAGELFF,TGTGCCTGGAGACCGGGACTAGGGGCCGGGGAGCTGTTTTTT
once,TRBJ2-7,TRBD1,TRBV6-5,CASKRDRDPSYEQYF,TGTGCCAGCAAGAGAGACAGGGACCCTTCCTACGAGCAGTACTTC
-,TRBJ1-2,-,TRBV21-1,CASRGAYGYTF,TGTGCCAGCAGGGGGGCATATGGCTACACCTTC
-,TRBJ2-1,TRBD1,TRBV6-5,CASSRGLNNEQFF,TGTGCCAGCAGCAGGGGGCTTAACAATGAGCAGTTCTTC
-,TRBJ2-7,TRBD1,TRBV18,CASSGTAYEQYF,TGTGCCAGCTCAGGGACAGCCTACGAGCAGTACTTC
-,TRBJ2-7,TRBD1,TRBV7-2,CASIPDRSRDRVNF,TGTGCCAGCATCCCCGACAGAAGTAGGGACAGGGTAAACTTC
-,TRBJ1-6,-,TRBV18,CASSRDTSNSPLHF,TGTGCCAGCTCCCGAGACACGAGTAATTCACCCCTCCACTTT
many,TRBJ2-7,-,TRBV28,CASSLQATYEQYF,TGTGCCAGCAGTTTACAAGCGACCTACGAGCAGTACTTC
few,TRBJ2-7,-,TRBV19,CASSIQGNSYEQYF,TGTGCCAGTAGTATTCAGGGAAACTCCTACGAGCAGTACTTC
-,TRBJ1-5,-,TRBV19,CASSIRRGNQPQHF,TGTGCCAGTAGTATTCGCAGGGGCAATCAGCCCCAGCATTTT
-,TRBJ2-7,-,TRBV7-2,CASSLVGLGAYEQYF,TGTGCCAGCAGCTTAGTAGGCCTGGGAGCCTACGAGCAGTACTTC
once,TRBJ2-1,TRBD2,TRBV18,CASSGLAEYYNEQFF,TGTGCCAGCTCAGGACTAGCCGAATACTACAATGAGCAGTTCTTC
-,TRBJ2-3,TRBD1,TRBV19,CASSIRTGTDTQYF,TGTGCCAGTAGTATTCGGACAGGTACAGATACGCAGTATTTT
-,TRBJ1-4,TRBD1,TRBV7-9,CASTLRNRGERTNEKLFF,TGTGCCAGCACCCTCCGCAACAGGGGGGAGAGAACTAATGAAAAACTGTTTTTT
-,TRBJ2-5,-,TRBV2,CASSSQGLQETQYF,TGTGCCAGCAGCTCTCAGGGGCTCCAAGAGACCCAGTACTTC
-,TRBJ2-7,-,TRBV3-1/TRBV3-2,CASSQGWGPYEQYF,TGTGCCAGCAGCCAAGGGTGGGGCCCCTACGAGCAGTACTTC
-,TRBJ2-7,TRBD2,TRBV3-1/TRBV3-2,CASSQLRGLADYEQYF,TGTGCCAGCAGCCAACTTAGGGGACTAGCGGACTACGAGCAGTACTTC
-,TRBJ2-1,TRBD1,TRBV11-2,CASSLGRTGGLEQFF,TGTGCCAGCAGCTTAGGCCGGACAGGGGGCCTAGAGCAGTTCTTC